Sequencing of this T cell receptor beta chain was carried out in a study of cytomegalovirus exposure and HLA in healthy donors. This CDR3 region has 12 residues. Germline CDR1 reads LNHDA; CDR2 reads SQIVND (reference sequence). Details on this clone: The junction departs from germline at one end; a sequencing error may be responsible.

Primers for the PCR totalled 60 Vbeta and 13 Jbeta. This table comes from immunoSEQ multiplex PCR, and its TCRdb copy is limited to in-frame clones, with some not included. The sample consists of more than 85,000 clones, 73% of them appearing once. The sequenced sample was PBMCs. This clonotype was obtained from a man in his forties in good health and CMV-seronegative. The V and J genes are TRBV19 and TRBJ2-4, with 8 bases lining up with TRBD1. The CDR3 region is CASSPRTGYFDF. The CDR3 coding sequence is TGTGCCAGTAGTCCCCGGACAGGGTACTTTGACTTC.